This T cell receptor (beta chain) was recorded in a study of siplizumab effects on memory and regulatory T cells. Details on this clone: No antigen is known for it.

The CDR3 is made up of 16 amino acids. The ends were cut back, 5 bases at V and 5 bases at J, with 22 bases in the middle. The germline gives CDR1 SEHNR, CDR2 FQNEAQ (reference sequence). General study results and limits: Controls had around 28% Treg-derived mappable alloreactive CD4+ clones on average, versus about 69% with siplizumab. Alloreactive sequences whose origin lay in unstimulated CD4+ memory cells were significantly reduced by siplizumab. Left unconfirmed was the suppressive function of proliferating Tregs from siplizumab cultures.

The repertoire was sequenced with immunoSEQ multiplex PCR; TCRdb's copy has only in-frame clones and lacks some. The sample yields about 62,000 clones, less than 80% seen once. The sample taken for sequencing was memory CD4+ T cells sorted from blood. This chain links TRBV7-9 with TRBJ2-7; TRBD1 might be the D (5 bases). This sequence was found in a human donor in good health. DNA of the CDR3: TGTGCCAGCAGCGCATGGTCGGCAGGGAAAGACCACGAGCAGTACTTC. The encoded protein is CASSAWSAGKDHEQYF.